This T cell receptor beta chain originates from a study of post-analysis software for immune sequencing data. Study-level information: Relapsing-remitting, secondary progressive and progressive-relapsing forms made up the multiple sclerosis disease courses.

For this clonotype: Its antigen is not known.

This CDR3 region has 14 residues. Germline CDR1 and CDR2: MNHNS and SASEGT. Trimming stripped 5 bases from V and 2 bases from J, with 11 bases between. Study-wide results and limits: TRBV5-6, TRBV5-1 and TRBV20-1 were among four or five TRBV segments more frequent in patients than controls.

Tagging with unique molecular identifiers was a feature of the TCR beta cDNA libraries. MiXCR, run by TCRdb on the PCR reads, gives a single entry per CDR3 protein. The table shows hundreds of thousands of distinct CDR3 sequences, with about 32% occurring only once. The clonotype was recovered from a girl aged 5-17 years with multiple sclerosis. The chain is built from TRBV6-1 and TRBJ2-3; maybe TRBD1 (6 bases). The sample comprised blood. The CDR3 sequence: CASSWTAFTDTQYF. The CDR3, as DNA: TGTGCCAGCAGTTGGACAGCTTTCACAGATACGCAGTATTTT.